This T cell receptor beta chain emerged from a study of cytomegalovirus exposure and HLA in healthy donors. Study overall: Early released data had tens of millions of unique TCRs, all coming from HLA-typed donors. Broader study findings: As was reported, the classifier diagnosed cytomegalovirus status with high specificity and sensitivity. Most of the CMV-associated TCR beta chains (in a later analysis) appeared to be HLA-restricted.

The CDR3 covers 15 residues. The V gene's germline CDR1 is PRHDT and CDR2 FYEKMQ (reference sequence). The ends lost 3 bases at V and 0 bases at J; junction bases unmatched: 2. The PCR ran on 60 Vbeta and 13 Jbeta primers. Authors' analysis steps: The count from a later analysis was 79 million or so unique TCR beta chains, around 10 million of them shared. Profiled with immunoSEQ multiplex PCR; TCRdb holds only in-frame clones, not every one. The D gene and trimming were derived from the DNA, and the V and J assignments and clone size from that table. The top ten clones hold around 0.45% of a sample with about 240,000 clones, 78% of them seen once. Worth noting for this clone: Its antigen is still unknown. Other DNA sequences in the sample encode the same CDR3.

The chain uses TRBV13 and TRBJ2-1, with 7 bases lining up with TRBD2. Sequenced input: PBMCs. The sequence derives from a boy aged 10-17 years in good health and CMV-seronegative. The CDR3 spells CASSFGGSSYNEQFF. CDR3 DNA sequence: TGTGCCAGCAGCTTCGGGGGGAGCTCCTACAATGAGCAGTTCTTC.